This T cell receptor (beta chain) was captured in a study of beta chain features in type 1 diabetes. Study summary: Healthy donors, compared against patients, showed similar age, gender and cell yields. Analysis included 100 million to 110 million sorted cells drawn from all samples. Study findings and constraints: There was no resolution here of whether HLA type influences TCRB rearrangement. TCRB CDR3s were moderately but significantly shorter in Type 1 diabetes patients in all four CD4+ subsets.

The entirety of the isolated RNA underwent reverse transcription, so expressed TCRB transcripts were sequenced. Sequenced by immunoSEQ multiplex PCR; TCRdb stores in-frame clones only, minus some. The sample records some 270,000 clones, roughly 14% being singletons. The CDR3 contains 14 residues. CDR1 and CDR2 from the germline V gene are SGHRS and YFSETQ. Unmatched junction bases numbered 9, after V lost 3 bases and J lost 6 bases. About this clone itself: Antigen unknown.

The sample taken for sequencing was naive CD4+ T cells from blood. The sequence was collected from a middle-aged woman in good health. V and J are TRBV5-1 and TRBJ2-7, with TRBD1 matching over 7 bases. The CDR3 sequence: CASSYVGQVGEQYF. CDR3 sequence (DNA): TGCGCCAGCAGCTATGTAGGACAGGTAGGCGAGCAGTACTTC.